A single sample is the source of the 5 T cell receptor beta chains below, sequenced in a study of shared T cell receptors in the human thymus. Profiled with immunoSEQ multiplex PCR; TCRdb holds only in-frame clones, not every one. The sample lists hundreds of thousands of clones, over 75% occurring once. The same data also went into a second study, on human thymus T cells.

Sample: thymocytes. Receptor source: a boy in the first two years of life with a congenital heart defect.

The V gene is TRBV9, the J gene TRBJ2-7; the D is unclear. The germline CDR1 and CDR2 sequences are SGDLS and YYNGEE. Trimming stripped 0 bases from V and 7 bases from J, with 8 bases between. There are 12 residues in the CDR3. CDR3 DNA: TGTGCCAGCAGCGTAGTCGAGTTAGAGCAGTACTTC. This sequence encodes CASSVVELEQYF.

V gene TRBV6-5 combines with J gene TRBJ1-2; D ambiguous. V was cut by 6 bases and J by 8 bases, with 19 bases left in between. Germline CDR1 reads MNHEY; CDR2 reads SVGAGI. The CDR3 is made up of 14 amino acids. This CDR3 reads CASRPRRPPSGYTF. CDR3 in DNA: TGTGCCAGCAGACCGAGGCGGCCTCCTTCGGGCTACACCTTC.

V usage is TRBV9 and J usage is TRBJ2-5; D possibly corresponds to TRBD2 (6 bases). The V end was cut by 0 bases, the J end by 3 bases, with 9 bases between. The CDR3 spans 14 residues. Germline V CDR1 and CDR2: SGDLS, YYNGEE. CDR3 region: CASSVGWEEETQYF. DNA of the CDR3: TGTGCCAGCAGCGTAGGCTGGGAGGAAGAGACCCAGTACTTC.

CDR3 residues: CASSLGLTGGLDGYTF. The DNA of the CDR3 is TGTGCCAGCAGCTTGGGTCTGACAGGGGGCCTTGATGGCTACACCTTC. The gene calls are TRBV5-6 and TRBJ1-2, with 10 nucleotides matching TRBD1. CDR1 and CDR2 from the germline V gene are SGHDT and YYEEEE. Trimming removed 0 bases from V and 6 bases from J; junction bases left unmatched: 8. This CDR3 comprises 16 residues.

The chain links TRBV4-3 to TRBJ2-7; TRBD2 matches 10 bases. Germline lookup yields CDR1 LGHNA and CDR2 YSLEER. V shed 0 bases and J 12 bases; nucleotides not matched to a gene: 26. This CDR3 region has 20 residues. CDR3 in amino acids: CASSQDLAQGVGTSVPPLYF. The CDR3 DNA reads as TGCGCCAGCAGCCAAGATCTTGCCCAGGGTGTGGGGACTAGCGTCCCACCGCTGTACTTC.